These T cell receptor beta chains were read from a single sample in a study of OX40 agonist ivuxolimab in advanced cancers. Here immunoSEQ multiplex PCR was the method, and the copy in TCRdb shows in-frame clones only, minus some. The sample holds under 70,000 clones, about 86% seen once. The source material was CD4+ or CD8+ T cells sorted from blood, sampled in a trial of the OX40 agonist ivuxolimab. The receptors originated from an adult with an advanced solid tumor such as melanoma, head and neck, liver or kidney cancer. Both conserved end residues are part of each CDR3. A D gene is named only where the DNA matches it firmly. Expanded clones get a size class; other rows say once, few or many, or leave the size out.

v_gene	j_gene	abundance	d_gene	CDR3nt	CDR3aa
TRBV5-4	TRBJ2-7	.	.	TGTGCCAGCAGCTCCGGGTCTATGAGCTCCTACGAGCAGTACTTC	CASSSGSMSSYEQYF
TRBV7-9	TRBJ2-1	once	.	TGTGCCAGCAGCTCTGGGGGGGCGACTTACAATGAGCAGTTCTTC	CASSSGGATYNEQFF
TRBV2	TRBJ1-4	.	TRBD1	TGTGCCAGCAGTGAAAGGGACAGGGGAACAGGACTGTTTTTT	CASSERDRGTGLFF
TRBV15	TRBJ2-5	.	.	TGTGCCACCAGCAGTTGGACACTCTCTCAAGAGACCCAGTACTTC	CATSSWTLSQETQYF
TRBV6-1	TRBJ2-2	.	TRBD2	TGTGCCAGCAGTGCCGGACTAGCGGGGCGGACCGGGGAGCTGTTTTTT	CASSAGLAGRTGELFF
TRBV6-1	TRBJ2-3	.	TRBD1	TGTGCCAGCTTCTTCGACAGGGTAGCAGATACGCAGTATTTT	CASFFDRVADTQYF
TRBV5-6	TRBJ1-5	.	TRBD1	TGTGCCAGCAGCCCGGGGGGACAGCAAAATCAGCCCCAGCATTTT	CASSPGGQQNQPQHF
TRBV16	TRBJ2-7	.	.	TGTGCCAGCAGCCAAACGGGCAACGAGCAGTACTTC	CASSQTGNEQYF
TRBV5-1	TRBJ2-5	.	TRBD2	TGCGCCAGCAGCTTGGGACTAGCGGGGGGGCAAGAGACCCAGTACTTC	CASSLGLAGGQETQYF
TRBV10-3	TRBJ1-1	.	.	TGTGCCATCAGTGACCGACAAATAGGGAACTCTGAAGCTTTCTTT	CAISDRQIGNSEAFF
TRBV7-8	TRBJ2-7	.	TRBD2	TGTGCCAGCAGCTTAGTTGGGACTAGCGGGGGGGCTTACGAGCAGTACTTC	CASSLVGTSGGAYEQYF
TRBV9	TRBJ2-7	.	TRBD1	TGTGCCAGCAGCGTAGGGGGGACAGGGGGATCCGAGCAGTACTTC	CASSVGGTGGSEQYF
TRBV7-9	TRBJ1-4	.	TRBD1	TGTGCCAGCAGCTCGGGACAGCCTAATGAAAAACTGTTTTTT	CASSSGQPNEKLFF
TRBV6-5	TRBJ1-3	.	.	TGTGCCAGCAGTTCAGGGACACCTAACTCTGGAAACACCATATATTTT	CASSSGTPNSGNTIYF
TRBV29-1	TRBJ1-1	.	.	TGCAGCGTTCCGGGACAAACGAACACTGAAGCTTTCTTT	CSVPGQTNTEAFF
TRBV2	TRBJ2-4	.	.	TGTGCCAGCAGTGCCCTACTAGCCAAAAACATTCAGTACTTC	CASSALLAKNIQYF
TRBV7-3	TRBJ2-1	.	.	TGTGCCAGCAGCCCCCATGTGGGTGGGCAGGGGCGAGATGAGCAGTTCTTC	CASSPHVGGQGRDEQFF
TRBV28	TRBJ1-2	once	TRBD1	TGTGCCAGCAGGACAGGGGGCAGGAGCTATGGCTACACCTTC	CASRTGGRSYGYTF
TRBV5-1	TRBJ2-4	.	TRBD1	TGCGCCAGCAGCTCAGCCCCCGGGACAGGGGATCTAGCCAAAAACATTCAGTACTTC	CASSSAPGTGDLAKNIQYF
TRBV19	TRBJ1-1	.	TRBD1	TGTGCCAGTAGTAGAGGACAGGGGTGGCCTGAAGCTTTCTTT	CASSRGQGWPEAFF
TRBV6-5	TRBJ1-6	.	TRBD1	TGTGCCAGCAGTTCACACAGGGGGCGATCACCCCTCCACTTT	CASSSHRGRSPLHF
TRBV6-1	TRBJ1-5	.	.	TGTGCCAGCAGTACCAACAGGGATACTCCTCAGCCCCAGCATTTT	CASSTNRDTPQPQHF
TRBV5-1	TRBJ1-1	.	.	TGCGCCAGCAGCCCAGATCCAGGTACGGCGACTGAAGCTTTCTTT	CASSPDPGTATEAFF
TRBV7-8	TRBJ1-5	.	.	TGTGCCAGCAGCGGATTGGCGGGTCATAGCAATCAGCCCCAGCATTTT	CASSGLAGHSNQPQHF
TRBV19	TRBJ1-4	large	.	TGTGCCAGTACGGGGACAACTAAAGAAAAACTGTTTTTT	CASTGTTKEKLFF
TRBV6-1	TRBJ2-7	.	TRBD1	TGTGCCAGCAGTGAAGCCCGACAGGGGTTTCGCGAGCAGTACTTC	CASSEARQGFREQYF
TRBV7-2	TRBJ2-3	.	TRBD2	TGTGCCAGCAGCAAGGGACTAGTTCGCACAGATACGCAGTATTTT	CASSKGLVRTDTQYF
TRBV5-1	TRBJ2-7	.	.	TGCGCCAGCAGCTTGGGTGGGATCGAGCAGTACTTC	CASSLGGIEQYF
TRBV14	TRBJ2-3	.	.	TGTGCCAGCAGCCAAGGGAAGGCCGTCGTCGTTTACGATACGCAGTATTTT	CASSQGKAVVVYDTQYF
TRBV10-3	TRBJ2-3	.	TRBD2	TGTGCCATCAGTGGTAGCGGGGGAAACACAGATACGCAGTATTTT	CAISGSGGNTDTQYF
TRBV27	TRBJ1-3	few	TRBD1	TGTGCCAGCAGTCCGGGACAGCGAGACACCATATATTTT	CASSPGQRDTIYF
TRBV5-1	TRBJ1-4	few	.	TGCGCCAGCAGCGCCGTGACAAGTTATAATGAAAAACTGTTTTTT	CASSAVTSYNEKLFF
TRBV7-9	TRBJ1-1	.	.	.	CASSFGAGPNTEAFF
TRBV6-5	TRBJ2-1	.	TRBD2	TGTGCCAGCAGTGAAGCGGGGCAGCGCATGCAGTTCTTC	CASSEAGQRMQFF
TRBV6-1	TRBJ1-2	.	.	TGTGCCATCATCCCGGTGGGGACGGACTATGGCTACACCTTC	CAIIPVGTDYGYTF
TRBV29-1	TRBJ1-2	.	TRBD1	TGCAGCGTAGACAGGGGTGGCTACACCTTC	CSVDRGGYTF
TRBV29-1	TRBJ2-1	.	TRBD2	TGCAGCGTGGGACCCGGGACTAGCTGGAATGAGCAGTTCTTC	CSVGPGTSWNEQFF
TRBV19	TRBJ2-5	.	.	TGTGCCAGTAGTACGACCCTAGCCCTAGAGACCCAGTACTTC	CASSTTLALETQYF